Shown below are 17 T cell receptor beta chains from a single sample sequenced in a study of control samples from healthy donors and cancer patients. The table came from immunoSEQ multiplex PCR; TCRdb's copy has only in-frame clones and leaves some out. This sample has about 100,000 clones, with 70% to 90% found just once. Sequencing input: blood. Receptors originate from a man younger than 40 in good health.

This chain links TRBV7-8 with TRBJ2-6; D is ambiguous. Trimming pared 2 bases from V and 3 bases from J, leaving 11 bases between. Germline-derived CDR1 and CDR2 are SGHVS and FQNEAQ. The length of the CDR3 is 16 residues. The CDR3 here is CASSLSSRSGANVLTF. For the CDR3, the DNA is TGTGCCAGCAGCTTAAGTTCGCGGAGTGGGGCCAACGTCCTGACTTTC.

V is TRBV6-6 and J is TRBJ1-4, with 9 bases matching TRBD1. The V gene's germline CDR1 is MNHNY and CDR2 SVGAGI (reference sequence). The ends lost 6 bases at V and 6 bases at J; junction bases unmatched: 8. This CDR3 is built from 15 residues. CDR3 nucleotides: TGTGCCAGCAGAAGCGAACGGGACAGGGATGAAAAACTGTTTTTT. It specifies CASRSERDRDEKLFF.

This clone was seen only once. The rearrangement links TRBV7-2 to TRBJ2-5; D may be TRBD1 or TRBD2 (6 bases each). CDR1 is SGHTA, CDR2 FQGNSA, per germline. The CDR3 has 14 residues. V lost 5 bases to trimming and J lost 3 bases, with 13 bases between them. CDR3 sequence: CASSKGGYKETQYF. As DNA, the CDR3 is TGTGCCAGCAGCAAAGGGGGGTACAAAGAGACCCAGTACTTC.

The chain links TRBV27 to TRBJ1-6; D remains ambiguous. Germline-derived CDR1 and CDR2 are MNHEY and SMNVEV (reference sequence). The CDR3 consists of 15 residues. Trimming stripped 2 bases from V and 2 bases from J, with 7 bases between. CDR3 sequence reads: CASSLQRAYNSPLHF. The CDR3 nucleotides read TGTGCCAGCAGTTTACAAAGGGCCTATAATTCACCCCTCCACTTT.

V usage is TRBV5-5 and J usage is TRBJ1-6; 9 nucleotides match TRBD1. This CDR3 has 15 amino acids. Germline assignment: CDR1 SGHKS and CDR2 YYEKEE (reference sequence). The V segment lost 2 bases and the J segment 7 bases; nucleotides outside the gene matches: 4. Here the CDR3 reads CASSFFTGGNSPLHF. CDR3 coding DNA: TGTGCCAGCAGCTTTTTCACAGGGGGCAATTCACCCCTCCACTTT.

The table lists this clone with a count of one. CDR3 DNA sequence: TGTGCCAGCAAGGACAGGGGGTATCAGCCCCAGCATTTT. It yields the protein CASKDRGYQPQHF. The chain uses TRBV7-2 and TRBJ1-5; 10 bases are shared with TRBD1. The CDR3 is 13 residues long. V was clipped by 7 bases and J by 5 bases; unmatched bases: 2. Germline V gene sequence: CDR1 SGHTA, CDR2 FQGNSA.

The V and J genes are TRBV5-6 and TRBJ1-5; unclear D gene. With 7 bases removed from V and 4 bases from J, the gap between germline ends came to 18 bases. The germline gives CDR1 SGHDT, CDR2 YYEEEE. CDR3 length equals 15 residues. CDR3 residues: CASGTMGRENQPQHF. Here the CDR3 DNA reads TGTGCCAGCGGAACCATGGGGAGAGAAAATCAGCCCCAGCATTTT.

V gene TRBV15 combines with J gene TRBJ1-4; the D is unclear. CDR1 is LNHNV and CDR2 is YYDKDF in the germline V gene (reference sequence). V was cut by 1 base and J by 8 bases, with 2 bases left in between. The CDR3 is made up of 11 amino acids. CDR3 sequence: CATSRVEKLFF. The DNA for the CDR3 is TGTGCCACCAGCAGAGTCGAAAAACTGTTTTTT. The full variable domain, in which reference TRBV15 and TRBJ1-4 provide the parts outside the CDR3, is DAMVIQNPRYQVTQFGKPVTLSCSQTLNHNVMYWYQQKSSQAPKLLFHYYDKDFNNEADTPDNFQSRRPNTSFCFLDIRSPGLGDTAMYLCATSRVEKLFFGSGTQLSVL.

The genes are TRBV5-1 and TRBJ1-5, with D unresolved. Trimming took 4 bases from V and 4 from J, leaving 15 bases between them. Germline CDR1 is SGHRS and CDR2 is YFSETQ. The CDR3 length is 15 residues. The CDR3 DNA reads as TGCGCCAGCAGCGCCACCGGGAACAAAAATCAGCCCCAGCATTTT. It codes for CASSATGNKNQPQHF.

This clone turned up a few times. The chain carries TRBV6-5 and TRBJ2-3; D not resolved. Deletions cut 7 bases from V and 0 bases from J, with 8 bases between. Looked up from germline, CDR1 is MNHEY and CDR2 is SVGAGI. The CDR3 loop spans 13 amino acids. CDR3 in amino acids: CASMRWSTDTQYF. The CDR3, as DNA: TGTGCCAGCATGAGGTGGAGCACAGATACGCAGTATTTT.

CDR3 nucleotide sequence: TGCGCCAGCAGCCAAAGCAGGAACACTGAAGCTTTCTTT. Translating it yields CASSQSRNTEAFF. The chain carries TRBV5-1 and TRBJ1-1; D remains unclear. CDR1 SGHRS and CDR2 YFSETQ come from the germline V gene. V shed 4 bases and J shed 1 base, with 8 bases lying between them. This CDR3 has 13 amino acids. Using reference TRBV5-1 and TRBJ1-1 for the parts outside the CDR3, the full variable domain is KAGVTQTPRYLIKTRGQQVTLSCSPISGHRSVSWYQQTPGQGLQFLFEYFSETQRNKGNFPGRFSGRQFSNSRSEMNVSTLELGDSALYLCASSQSRNTEAFFGQGTRLTVV.

The J gene is TRBJ2-3, the V gene TRBV29-1; 7 bases align to TRBD2. CDR3 size: 15 residues. Per the germline V gene, CDR1 is SQVTM and CDR2 is ANQGSEA. J was trimmed by 1 base and V by 4 bases; bases with no gene match: 8. CDR3 coding DNA: TGCAGCGTTGTCGGTCTAGCGGATGGCACAGATACGCAGTATTTT. As protein: CSVVGLADGTDTQYF.

The chain couples TRBV5-1 to TRBJ1-6; 9 nucleotides line up with TRBD1. The germline gives CDR1 SGHRS, CDR2 YFSETQ. CDR3 length: 15 residues. Trimming took 2 bases from V and 7 from J; bases not matched to a gene: 4. CDR3 in amino acids: CASSFDRGANSPLHF. As DNA, the CDR3 is TGCGCCAGCAGCTTTGACAGGGGGGCCAATTCACCCCTCCACTTT.

The rearrangement links TRBV6-1 to TRBJ1-3; 8 positions match TRBD1. CDR1 is MNHNS and CDR2 is SASEGT in the germline V gene. With 2 bases clipped from V and 0 bases from J, the junction kept 6 bases outside the gene matches. The length of the CDR3 is 17 residues. CDR3 in amino acids: CASSEPTGARSGNTIYF. CDR3 bases: TGTGCCAGCAGTGAACCGACAGGGGCCCGCTCTGGAAACACCATATATTTT.

The chain carries TRBV7-8 and TRBJ2-7; the D is unclear. The CDR3 has 13 residues. In germline, CDR1 is SGHVS, CDR2 FQNEAQ. Between the trimmed V and J ends, which lost 1 base and 3 bases, there was a span of 7 bases. CDR3 sequence: CASSLGANYEQYF. The DNA of the CDR3 is TGTGCCAGCAGCTTAGGGGCAAACTACGAGCAGTACTTC.

The V call is TRBV7-9, the J call TRBJ2-7; D may be TRBD2 (6 bases). This CDR3 contains 13 residues. The V gene's germline CDR1 is SEHNR and CDR2 FQNEAQ (reference sequence). Trimming pared 2 bases from V and 3 bases from J, leaving 8 bases between. CDR3: CASSLPGSYEQYF. The CDR3 DNA is TGTGCCAGCAGCTTACCCGGGAGCTACGAGCAGTACTTC.

V is TRBV30 and J is TRBJ1-2; D uncertain. Germline CDR1 is GTSNPN and CDR2 is SVGIG (reference sequence). The CDR3 contains 12 residues. V lost 4 bases, J lost 7 bases, and 13 bases lay in between. The DNA for the CDR3 is TGTGCCTGGACGGTATATTTAGGTGGCTACACCTTC. Protein sequence: CAWTVYLGGYTF.